These 19 T cell receptor beta chains were all obtained from the same sample, sequenced in a study of cytomegalovirus exposure and HLA in healthy donors. PCR employed 60 Vbeta and 13 Jbeta primers. Sequencing was performed with immunoSEQ multiplex PCR; in TCRdb, only in-frame clones are kept and a portion is missing. This table has approximately 100,000 clones, around 68% appearing once. Sequenced input: PBMCs. The source of these receptors is a female donor in good health and CMV-seronegative.

This chain connects TRBV11-3 to TRBJ1-1; 7 bases match TRBD1. The germline gives CDR1 SGHNT, CDR2 YENEEA. This CDR3 is 13 amino acids long. V was pared by 7 bases and J by 5 bases, with 7 bases of the junction left unmatched. The CDR3 reads CASTQGVSTEAFF. The DNA of the CDR3 is TGTGCCAGCACCCAGGGGGTTTCGACTGAAGCTTTCTTT.

This chain connects TRBV4-1 to TRBJ2-2; D may be TRBD1 (6 bases). CDR1 and CDR2 (germline): MGHRA, YSYEKL. The CDR3 has 19 residues. The ends were cut back, 0 bases at V and 4 bases at J, with 21 bases in the middle. CDR3 nucleotides: TGCGCCAGCAGCCAAGAGGATCCGACAGGTTGGACGCCCACCGGGGAGCTGTTTTTT. Residues: CASSQEDPTGWTPTGELFF.

The V call is TRBV30, the J call TRBJ1-2, with no clear D. The V gene's germline CDR1 is GTSNPN and CDR2 SVGIG (reference sequence). V lost 3 bases and J 0 bases, leaving 20 bases between the germline ends. The CDR3 sequence is 17 residues long. The CDR3 region has the DNA TGTGCCTGGAGATGGGCCATGGGGAGGGAAGCTAACTATGGCTACACCTTC. Its translation is CAWRWAMGREANYGYTF.

The rearrangement links TRBV30 to TRBJ1-2; D gene ambiguous. The V and J ends lost 0 bases and 4 bases respectively, with 12 bases between them. Germline V gene data show CDR1 as GTSNPN and CDR2 as SVGIG (reference sequence). The CDR3 contains 14 residues. The CDR3 region is CAWSVSGVGYGYTF. CDR3 nucleotides: TGTGCCTGGAGTGTATCCGGGGTGGGCTATGGCTACACCTTC.

This clone was observed once. V is TRBV7-2 and J is TRBJ2-3; D possibly corresponds to TRBD2 (7 bases). This CDR3 contains 18 residues. With 3 bases removed from V and 3 bases from J, the gap between germline ends came to 22 bases. Germline V gene sequence: CDR1 SGHTA, CDR2 FQGNSA. DNA for the CDR3: TGTGCCAGCAGCTTGGGGGCCCCGGGTAGCGGGCCAACAGATACGCAGTATTTT. Protein sequence: CASSLGAPGSGPTDTQYF. Based on the CDR3 plus reference TRBV7-2 and TRBJ2-3, the full variable domain is GAGVSQSPSNKVTEKGKDVELRCDPISGHTALYWYRQSLGQGLEFLIYFQGNSAPDKSGLPSDRFSAERTGGSVSTLTIQRTQQEDSAVYLCASSLGAPGSGPTDTQYFGPGTRLTVL.

A single count supports this clone. This chain links TRBV9 with TRBJ1-2; 7 bases match TRBD1. V shed 4 bases, J shed 4 bases, and the junction held 4 bases outside the gene matches. CDR1 and CDR2 from the germline V gene are SGDLS and YYNGEE. The CDR3 spans 13 residues. CDR3 region: CASSRQGSYGYTF. In nucleotides, the CDR3 is TGTGCCAGCAGCAGACAGGGATCCTATGGCTACACCTTC.

This chain joins TRBV28 and TRBJ2-5; weak D call: TRBD1 (5 bases). The length of the CDR3 is 12 residues. Deletions cut 8 bases from V and 2 bases from J, with 9 bases between. CDR1 is MDHEN and CDR2 is SYDVKM in the germline V gene. The chain's CDR3 is CASGQGQETQYF. Written as DNA, the CDR3 is TGTGCCAGCGGGCAGGGACAAGAGACCCAGTACTTC.

The genes are TRBV27 and TRBJ2-7, with D possibly TRBD2 on 7 matching bases. The germline V and J ends were trimmed by 8 bases and 4 bases, with 21 bases remaining between them. This CDR3 spans 15 amino acids. Per germline, CDR1 MNHEY and CDR2 SMNVEV (reference sequence). The CDR3 here is CASSRRGSGIYEQYF. The DNA for the CDR3 is TGTGCCAGCTCACGCAGGGGCAGCGGGATATACGAGCAGTACTTC.

The rearrangement uses TRBV7-8 and TRBJ1-1; no clear D gene. The ends were cut back, 5 bases at V and 1 base at J, with 8 bases in the middle. From germline, CDR1 is SGHVS and CDR2 FQNEAQ. The CDR3 totals 13 residues. DNA of the CDR3: TGTGCCAGCAGCCAGGTCGGGAACACTGAAGCTTTCTTT. Its protein product is CASSQVGNTEAFF.

This chain connects TRBV7-2 to TRBJ2-1, with 9 nucleotides matching TRBD2. This CDR3 has 14 residues. Germline V lookup: CDR1 SGHTA, CDR2 FQGNSA. V lost 2 bases to trimming and J lost 9 bases; unmatched junction nucleotides: 5. CDR3 nucleotides: TGTGCCAGCAGCTTACTAGCGGGAAGGAGTGAGCAGTTCTTC. It yields the protein CASSLLAGRSEQFF.

The chain combines TRBV7-2 with TRBJ1-1; TRBD1 aligns across 9 bases. The CDR3 runs to 13 residues. Per germline, CDR1 SGHTA and CDR2 FQGNSA. The CDR3 loop reads CGIRQGGNTEAFF. The CDR3 DNA reads as TGTGGCATAAGACAGGGGGGGAACACTGAAGCTTTCTTT.

This chain uses TRBV5-6 with TRBJ2-1; 10 nucleotides agree with TRBD1. This CDR3 spans 15 amino acids. J lost 4 bases, V lost 4 bases, and 5 bases had no gene match. From germline, CDR1 is SGHDT and CDR2 YYEEEE. CDR3 bases: TGTGCCAGCAGCCTCGACAGGGGGCTGTACAATGAGCAGTTCTTC. Translated: CASSLDRGLYNEQFF.

DNA of the CDR3: TGTGCCAGCAGTGCGGAGGGAACAACTAATGAAAAACTGTTTTTT. Its translation is CASSAEGTTNEKLFF. The chain carries TRBV2 and TRBJ1-4, with no clear D. CDR3 length: 15 residues. Germline V gene lookup returns CDR1 SNHLY and CDR2 FYNNEI. V was pared by 4 bases and J by 0 bases, with 9 bases between.

V and J are TRBV29-1 and TRBJ2-1; D might be TRBD2 (5 bases). The V gene's germline CDR1 is SQVTM and CDR2 ANQGSEA. The CDR3 sequence is 12 residues long. V shed 4 bases and J shed 6 bases, with 10 bases lying between them. DNA of the CDR3: TGCAGCGTTGGGGGAGCGGCCAATGAGCAGTTCTTC. Translated: CSVGGAANEQFF.

The gene calls are TRBV25-1 and TRBJ2-2; TRBD1 matches 11 bases. This CDR3 spans 16 amino acids. Germline V gives CDR1 MGHDK, CDR2 SYGVNS. Losses at the gene ends were 8 bases for V and 5 bases for J; bases not matched to a gene: 10. The chain's CDR3 is CASGDRGGHRTGELFF. Written as DNA, the CDR3 is TGTGCCAGCGGGGACAGGGGGGGGCATCGGACCGGGGAGCTGTTTTTT.

This clone was detected only a few times. The chain's CDR3 is CASNRQGITEAFF. CDR3 coding DNA: TGTGCCAGTAATCGACAGGGAATCACTGAAGCTTTCTTT. The chain uses TRBV19 and TRBJ1-1, with 7 positions matching TRBD1. Germline values: CDR1 LNHDA, CDR2 SQIVND (reference sequence). CDR3 length: 13 residues. Losses at the gene ends were 7 bases for V and 4 bases for J; bases not matched to a gene: 6. Supplemented by reference TRBV19 and TRBJ1-1, the full variable domain reads DGGITQSPKYLFRKEGQNVTLSCEQNLNHDAMYWYRQDPGQGLRLIYYSQIVNDFQKGDIAEGYSVSREKKESFPLTVTSAQKNPTAFYLCASNRQGITEAFFGQGTRLTVV.

CDR3 residues: CASSQGGLGGDTQYF. The DNA of the CDR3 is TGCGCCAGCAGCCAAGGGGGGTTGGGGGGGGATACGCAGTATTTT. V and J are TRBV4-3 and TRBJ2-3; TRBD2 aligns across 7 bases. This CDR3 region has 15 residues. The V gene's germline CDR1 is LGHNA and CDR2 YSLEER. V was pared by 1 base and J by 6 bases, with 7 bases of the junction left unmatched.

This clone turned up a few times. The chain is built from TRBV7-9 and TRBJ2-7; possible D gene TRBD2, 6 bases. Trimming took off 3 bases at V and 0 bases at J, with 12 bases between the two ends. The CDR3 spans 15 residues. CDR1 and CDR2 from the germline V gene are SEHNR and FQNEAQ (reference sequence). The CDR3 loop is CASSFGGLDSYEQYF. CDR3 sequence (DNA): TGTGCCAGCAGCTTCGGGGGACTTGACTCCTACGAGCAGTACTTC.

The chain employs TRBV5-1 and TRBJ2-7; 11 bases line up with TRBD1. This CDR3 spans 14 amino acids. The germline V gene has CDR1 SGHRS and CDR2 YFSETQ. V was clipped by 4 bases and J by 3 bases; unmatched bases: 3. CDR3 amino acids: CASSAGQGGYEQYF. CDR3 coding DNA: TGCGCCAGCAGCGCGGGACAGGGGGGCTACGAGCAGTACTTC.